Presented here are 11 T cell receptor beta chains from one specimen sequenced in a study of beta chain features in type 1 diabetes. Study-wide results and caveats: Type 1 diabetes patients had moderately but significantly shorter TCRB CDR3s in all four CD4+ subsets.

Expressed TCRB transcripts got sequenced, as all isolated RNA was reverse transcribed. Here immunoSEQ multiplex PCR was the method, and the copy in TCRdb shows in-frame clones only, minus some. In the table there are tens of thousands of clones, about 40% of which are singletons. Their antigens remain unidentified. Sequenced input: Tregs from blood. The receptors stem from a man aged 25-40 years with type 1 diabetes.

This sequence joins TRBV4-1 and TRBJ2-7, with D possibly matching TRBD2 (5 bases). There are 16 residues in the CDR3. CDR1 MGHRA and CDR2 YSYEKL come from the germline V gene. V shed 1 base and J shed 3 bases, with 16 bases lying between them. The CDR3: CASSQGYSGIGYEQYF. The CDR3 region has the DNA TGCGCCAGCAGCCAAGGCTACTCGGGGATTGGCTACGAGCAGTACTTC.

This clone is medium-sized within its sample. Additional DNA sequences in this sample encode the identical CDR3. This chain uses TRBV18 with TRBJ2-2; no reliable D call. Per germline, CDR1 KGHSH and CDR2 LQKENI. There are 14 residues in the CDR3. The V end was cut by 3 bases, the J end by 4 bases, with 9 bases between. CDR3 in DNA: TGTGCCAGCTCACCGAGAACGATCACCGGGGAGCTGTTTTTT. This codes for CASSPRTITGELFF.

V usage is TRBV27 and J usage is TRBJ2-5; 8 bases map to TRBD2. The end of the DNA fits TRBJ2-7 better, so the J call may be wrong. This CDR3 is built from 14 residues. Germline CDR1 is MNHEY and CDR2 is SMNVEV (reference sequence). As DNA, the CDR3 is TGTGCCAGCAGTAGTAACCTAGCGGGCTACGAGCAGTACTTC. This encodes CASSSNLAGYEQYF.

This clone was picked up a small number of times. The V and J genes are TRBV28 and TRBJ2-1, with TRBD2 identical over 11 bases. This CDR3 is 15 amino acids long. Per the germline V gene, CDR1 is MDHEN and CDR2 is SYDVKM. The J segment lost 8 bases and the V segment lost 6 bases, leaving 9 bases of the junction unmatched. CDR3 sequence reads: CASRTGTSGWDEQFF. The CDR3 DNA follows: TGTGCCAGCAGGACCGGGACTAGCGGTTGGGATGAGCAGTTCTTC.

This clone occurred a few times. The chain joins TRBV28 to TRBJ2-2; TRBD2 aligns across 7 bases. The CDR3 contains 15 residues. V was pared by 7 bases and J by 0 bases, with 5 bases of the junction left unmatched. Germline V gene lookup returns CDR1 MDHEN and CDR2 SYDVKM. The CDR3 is CASIRAGPNTGELFF. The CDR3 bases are TGTGCCAGCATAAGAGCGGGGCCGAACACCGGGGAGCTGTTTTTT.

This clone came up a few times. The CDR3 is CAISELAGGTDTQYF. CDR3 nucleotide sequence: TGTGCCATCAGTGAGTTAGCGGGAGGCACAGATACGCAGTATTTT. The chain carries TRBV10-3 and TRBJ2-3; 9 bases are shared with TRBD2. The CDR3 consists of 15 residues. Germline V gene data show CDR1 as ENHRY and CDR2 as SYGVKD. The V gene end was trimmed by 1 base and the J gene end by 1 base; junction bases not matched to a gene: 0.

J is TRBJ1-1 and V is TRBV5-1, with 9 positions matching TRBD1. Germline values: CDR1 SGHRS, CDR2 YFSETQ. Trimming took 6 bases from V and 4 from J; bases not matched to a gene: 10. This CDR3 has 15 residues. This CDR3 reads CASMLTGGRATEAFF. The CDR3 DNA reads TGCGCCAGCATGCTGACAGGGGGGCGGGCCACTGAAGCTTTCTTT.

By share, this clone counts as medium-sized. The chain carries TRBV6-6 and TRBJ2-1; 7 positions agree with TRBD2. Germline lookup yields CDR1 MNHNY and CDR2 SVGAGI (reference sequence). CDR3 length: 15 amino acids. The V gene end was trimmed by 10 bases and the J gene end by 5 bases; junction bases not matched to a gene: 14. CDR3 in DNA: TGTGCCACAAAACGGGGGAGGGATAGGGACAATGAGCAGTTCTTC. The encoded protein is CATKRGRDRDNEQFF.

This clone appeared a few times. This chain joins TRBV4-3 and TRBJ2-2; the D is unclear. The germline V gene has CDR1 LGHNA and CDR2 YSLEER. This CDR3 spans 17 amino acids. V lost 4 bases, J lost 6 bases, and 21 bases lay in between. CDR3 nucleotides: TGCGCCAGCAGCCCATCCCCTGGGTACAGCACCCCCGGGGAGCTGTTTTTT. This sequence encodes CASSPSPGYSTPGELFF.

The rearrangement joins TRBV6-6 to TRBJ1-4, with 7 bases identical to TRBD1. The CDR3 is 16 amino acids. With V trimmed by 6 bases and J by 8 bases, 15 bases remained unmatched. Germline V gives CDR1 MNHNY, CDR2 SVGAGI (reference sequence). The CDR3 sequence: CASRSHGTDDNEKLFF. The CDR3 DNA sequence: TGTGCCAGCAGATCACACGGGACAGATGATAACGAAAAACTGTTTTTT.

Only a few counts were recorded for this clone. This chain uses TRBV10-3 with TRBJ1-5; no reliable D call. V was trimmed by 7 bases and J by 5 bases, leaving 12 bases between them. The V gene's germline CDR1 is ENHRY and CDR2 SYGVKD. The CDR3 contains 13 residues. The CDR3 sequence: CAINYDPDQPQHF. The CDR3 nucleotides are TGTGCCATCAACTACGACCCCGATCAGCCCCAGCATTTT.